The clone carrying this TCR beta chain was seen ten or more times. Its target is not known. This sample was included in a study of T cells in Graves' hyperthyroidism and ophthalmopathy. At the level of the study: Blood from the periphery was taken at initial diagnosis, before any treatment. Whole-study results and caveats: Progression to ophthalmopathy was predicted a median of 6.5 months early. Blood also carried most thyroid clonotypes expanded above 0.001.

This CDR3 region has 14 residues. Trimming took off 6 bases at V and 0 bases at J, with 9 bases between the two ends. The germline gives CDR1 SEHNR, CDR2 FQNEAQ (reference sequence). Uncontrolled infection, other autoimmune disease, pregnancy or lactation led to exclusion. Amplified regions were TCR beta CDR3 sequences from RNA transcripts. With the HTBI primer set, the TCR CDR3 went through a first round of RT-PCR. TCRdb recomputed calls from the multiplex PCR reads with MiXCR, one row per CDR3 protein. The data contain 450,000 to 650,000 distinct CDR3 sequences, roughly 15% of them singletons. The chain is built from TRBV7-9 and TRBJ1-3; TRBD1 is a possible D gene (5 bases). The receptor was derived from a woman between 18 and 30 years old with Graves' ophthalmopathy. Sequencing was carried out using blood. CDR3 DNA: TGTGCCAGCAGGATCGACAGCTCTGGAAACACCATATATTTT. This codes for CASRIDSSGNTIYF.